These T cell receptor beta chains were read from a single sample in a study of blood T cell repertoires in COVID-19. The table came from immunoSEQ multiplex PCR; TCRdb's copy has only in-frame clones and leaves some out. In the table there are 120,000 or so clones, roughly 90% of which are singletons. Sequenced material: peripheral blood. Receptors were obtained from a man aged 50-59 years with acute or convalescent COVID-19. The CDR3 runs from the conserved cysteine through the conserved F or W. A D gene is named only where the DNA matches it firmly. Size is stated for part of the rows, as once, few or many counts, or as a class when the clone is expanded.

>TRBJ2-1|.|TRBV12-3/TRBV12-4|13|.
TGTGCCAGCAGTTTAAGAGAATACAATGAGCAGTTCTTC
CASSLREYNEQFF
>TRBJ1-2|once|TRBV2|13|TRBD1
TGTGCCAGCAGTGAACAGGGGGCGCCCGGCTACACCTTC
CASSEQGAPGYTF
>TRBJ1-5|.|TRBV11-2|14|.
TGTGCCAGCAGCTTAAGCGATAGCAATCAGCCCCAGCATTTT
CASSLSDSNQPQHF
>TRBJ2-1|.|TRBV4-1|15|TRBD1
TGCGCCAGCAGCAAGGGACAGGGGGCCGACAATGAGCAGTTCTTC
CASSKGQGADNEQFF
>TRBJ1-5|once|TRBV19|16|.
TGTGCCAGTACCCCCCTCAGGTCGGGGTTATCGGGGCCCCAGCATTTT
CASTPLRSGLSGPQHF
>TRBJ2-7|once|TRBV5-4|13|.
TGTGCCAGCAGCTTAGAGGATTCCTACGAGCAGTACTTC
CASSLEDSYEQYF
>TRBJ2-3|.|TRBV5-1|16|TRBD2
TGCGCCAGCAGCTTGGTAGGGACTAGCGGTTCGGCTACGCAGTATTTT
CASSLVGTSGSATQYF
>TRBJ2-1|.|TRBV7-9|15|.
TGTGCCAGCAGCCAAAGCGGATACTCCTACAATGAGCAGTTCTTC
CASSQSGYSYNEQFF
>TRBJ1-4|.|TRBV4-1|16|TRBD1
TGCGCCAGCAGCCTGACAGGGAGTGCAACTAATGAAAAACTGTTTTTT
CASSLTGSATNEKLFF
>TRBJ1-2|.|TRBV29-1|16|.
TGCAGCGTCCACATGAACCAGGGGAGAATTAACTATGGCTACACCTTC
CSVHMNQGRINYGYTF
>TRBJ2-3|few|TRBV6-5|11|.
TGTGCCAGCAGGGAGGAGGAGACGCAGTATTTT
CASREEETQYF
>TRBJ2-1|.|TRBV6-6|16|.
TGTGCCAGCAGCTCAGTTTGGGACTCCCTGGGCAATGAGCAGTTCTTC
CASSSVWDSLGNEQFF
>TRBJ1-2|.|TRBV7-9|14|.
TGTGCCAGCAGCCCGGATGAGGGAAGGTATGGCTACACCTTC
CASSPDEGRYGYTF
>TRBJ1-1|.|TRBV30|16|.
TGTGCCTGGAGTGTAAGGTCTTTACAGGTGGACACTGAAGCTTTCTTT
CAWSVRSLQVDTEAFF
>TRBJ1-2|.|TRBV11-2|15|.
TGTGCCAGCAGCTTAGGCAGGGGCAGGTCTTATGGCTACACCTTC
CASSLGRGRSYGYTF
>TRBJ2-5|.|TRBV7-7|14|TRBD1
TGTGCCAGCAGTCCCACAGGGGTCAAAGAGACCCAGTACTTC
CASSPTGVKETQYF
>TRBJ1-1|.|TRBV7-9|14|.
TGTGCCAGCAGTCTACTCGCGGGGAACACTGAAGCTTTCTTT
CASSLLAGNTEAFF
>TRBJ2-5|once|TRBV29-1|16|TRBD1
TGCAGCTCACGGACAGGGGGCGCAGGTATCCAAGAGACCCAGTACTTC
CSSRTGGAGIQETQYF
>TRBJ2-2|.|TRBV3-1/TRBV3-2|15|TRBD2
TGTGCCAGCAGCTTTACTAGCGGCATCCTCGGGGAGCTGTTTTTT
CASSFTSGILGELFF
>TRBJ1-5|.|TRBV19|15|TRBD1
TGTGCCAGTAGTACCGGGACAGGGGACAATCAGCCCCAGCATTTT
CASSTGTGDNQPQHF
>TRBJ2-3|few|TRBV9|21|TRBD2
TGTGCCACCGCCCGTGGGGTCCGACTAGCGGGAGGCTATATACACACAGATACGCAGTATTTT
CATARGVRLAGGYIHTDTQYF
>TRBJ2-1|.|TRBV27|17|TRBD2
TGTGCCAGCCTTCTTGGGGCTAGCGGGAGGTGGGGCAATGAGCAGTTCTTC
CASLLGASGRWGNEQFF
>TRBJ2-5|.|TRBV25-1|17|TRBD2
TGTGCCAGCATCAGAGCGGGAGTTAGAATGCTACGAGAGACCCAGTACTTC
CASIRAGVRMLRETQYF